This TCR beta chain is from a study of blood T cell repertoires in COVID-19 (dated by TCRdb to about 2020). The study in broad terms: The collaborator samples originated in the United States, Italy and Spain and spanned the acute and convalescent phases of COVID-19. The prospective study material was composed of cDNA or gDNA derived from T cells, B-cell-depleted T cells, or PBMCs. Subjects who had been exposed to COVID-19, were actively infected with it, or had recovered from it provided the deeply sampled blood TCRbeta repertoires that made up the dataset. The repertoires were released in a freely available public database meant as a resource for research on the immune response to SARS-CoV-2. Samples were obtained from the ongoing ImmuneRACE study (first 160 participants) and from 1,254 subjects provided by 6 global collaborators. A de-identified subject ID, COVID-19 status, age in years and sex were almost always included in the sample metadata. Where available, HLA class I and class II types were taken from metadata supplied by the sample provider and were not determined by assay-based typing.

V is pared back by 0 bases and J by 4 bases, with 13 bases lying between the germline termini. The CDR3 contains 16 residues, cysteine and phenylalanine counted. Solely the CDR3 DNA is kept, with 48 bases framed from the first base. CDR1 is given as SGDLS and CDR2 as YYNGEE, both from the germline V gene. The immunoSEQ Assay, a bias-controlled multiplex PCR, was used to amplify TCRbeta CDR3 regions from genomic DNA. The authors' analysis ran thus. The number of nucleated cells in each sample was estimated from the amplification of reference gene primers within the assay. To quantify the absolute abundance of each unique TCRbeta CDR3 rearrangement, sequence reads were collapsed and filtered. For each sample, productive Simpson clonality was calculated as the square root of Simpson's diversity index over productive rearrangements. The immuneACCESS repertoire file appears here via TCRdb, limited to in-frame rearrangements. These files lack a portion of the clones; in checked studies, under half of the deficit traces to unresolved V genes, and the cause of the others is not known. The V and J calls and the clone size are those of that table, but D and trimming were determined from the DNA. The sample records about 190,000 clones, 65% to 85% of which are singletons. The top ten clonotypes cover about 3.2% of the sample.

Points the paper makes about the study in general: Clinical and demographic metadata were provided uncurated, with the amount varying by source and participant.

A note on this clone: It lacks a known antigen. No base qualities exist here, and no much larger clone lies one base off it.

Participants in the prospective study were aged roughly 18 to 89 years, lived in some 24 United States geographic areas, and enrolled through a virtual design. In the prospective study, cohorts were assigned on the basis of participant-reported clinical history obtained from a screening survey and a study questionnaire. A participant counted as exposed if, within 2 weeks of entering the study, that participant had been in contact with someone who had a PCR-confirmed or clinician-diagnosed COVID-19 case. In the prospective study, mobile phlebotomists collected whole blood, serum and a nasopharyngeal or oropharyngeal swab from each participant. Prospective study participants could optionally give additional blood draws and questionnaires over an approximately two-month period. Before DNA extraction, prospective study blood samples were shipped either frozen or at room temperature.

The chain was built from TRBV9 and TRBJ1-4; a confident D gene designation cannot be given. The sequenced sample consisted of PBMCs or T cells enriched from blood (not recorded which). This receptor was obtained from a woman in her 30s who had been exposed to COVID-19. In nucleotides, the sequence is TGTGCCAGCAGCGTAGGTTCACCGTTGAGTAATGAAAAACTGTTTTTT. The encoded protein is CASSVGSPLSNEKLFF.